Sequencing of this T cell receptor beta chain was carried out in a study of cytotoxic CD8 clonotypes in ibrutinib-treated CLL. Study overall: The authors obtained response samples at a median of about 13 months of treatment, range 6 to 36.

Points on this clone: Its antigen remains unknown.

Deep sequencing aimed at 1 in 200,000 to 1 in 1 million T cells' resolution. Some clones are missing from TCRdb's copy, which holds only in-frame ones; the method was immunoSEQ multiplex PCR. The sample records approximately 120,000 clones, roughly 57% being singletons. Study findings and constraints: Clonality (at baseline) was higher than in age-matched healthy donors and tracked circulating CD8+ T-cell counts. An increase in clonality occurred at ibrutinib response, followed by a return toward baseline at progression.

The length of the CDR3 is 14 residues. V was clipped by 9 bases and J by 4 bases, with 18 bases between them. From germline, CDR1 is LNHDA and CDR2 SQIVND (reference sequence). This chain joins TRBV19 and TRBJ1-1; D unresolved. The receptor was isolated from a human donor with chronic lymphocytic leukemia. Sequencing was performed on PBMCs, taken after 24 months of ibrutinib treatment. The CDR3 protein is CASTDELRPTEAFF. The CDR3 DNA reads as TGTGCCAGCACTGACGAACTCAGGCCCACTGAAGCTTTCTTT.